These 5 T cell receptor beta chains share one sample of origin, sequenced in a study of shared clonotypes between healthy human individuals. Some clones are missing from TCRdb's copy, which holds only in-frame ones; the method was immunoSEQ multiplex PCR. The top ten hold around 24% of the sample, which has about 110,000 clones, around 68% seen once. The material sequenced was memory CD8+ T cells sorted from blood. As for subset: CD45RO+ cells pooled with CCR7-negative TemRA cells. The receptors were gathered from a woman aged 25 to 39 in good health.

This chain links TRBV28 with TRBJ1-4; D gene uncertain. Germline-derived CDR1 and CDR2 are MDHEN and SYDVKM. The CDR3 covers 16 residues. Trimming took 6 bases from V and 4 from J, leaving 18 bases between them. CDR3 sequence (DNA): TGTGCCAGCAGAGGAGGGTGGCAGGCGATTAATGAAAAACTGTTTTTT. This codes for CASRGGWQAINEKLFF.

V and J are TRBV11-3 and TRBJ2-5, with D unresolved. The CDR3 is 15 residues long. The V and J ends lost 5 bases and 2 bases respectively, with 15 bases between them. Germline V gene lookup returns CDR1 SGHNT and CDR2 YENEEA. CDR3: CASSLGRRLQETQYF. The CDR3 DNA sequence: TGTGCCAGCAGCCTGGGCAGGCGACTTCAAGAGACCCAGTACTTC.

J is TRBJ2-2 and V is TRBV19; D is unresolved. CDR1 is LNHDA and CDR2 is SQIVND in the germline V gene (reference sequence). V gave up 3 bases and J gave up 0 bases, with 11 bases separating them. The length of the CDR3 is 16 residues. This CDR3 is CASSIGRRANTGELFF. CDR3 nucleotide sequence: TGTGCCAGTAGTATTGGGCGGCGCGCGAACACCGGGGAGCTGTTTTTT.

The chain uses TRBV6-1 and TRBJ1-5; D is ambiguous. With 6 bases removed from V and 4 bases from J, the gap between germline ends came to 10 bases. Germline assignment: CDR1 MNHNS and CDR2 SASEGT. The CDR3 runs to 13 residues. The CDR3 sequence is CASSPVENQPQHF. The CDR3 DNA follows: TGTGCCAGCAGCCCGGTGGAGAATCAGCCCCAGCATTTT.

The rearrangement links TRBV7-9 to TRBJ2-7, with D unclear. V was cut by 3 bases and J by 3 bases, with 12 bases left in between. CDR3 length equals 14 residues. The germline V gene has CDR1 SEHNR and CDR2 FQNEAQ (reference sequence). CDR3 protein: CASSFPLRSYEQYF. CDR3 nucleotides: TGTGCCAGCAGCTTCCCCCTTAGAAGCTACGAGCAGTACTTC.